This T cell receptor (beta chain) was obtained from a study of cytomegalovirus exposure and HLA in healthy donors. PCR primers comprised 60 Vbeta and 13 Jbeta primers. Profiled with immunoSEQ multiplex PCR; TCRdb holds only in-frame clones, not every one. The top ten clones hold around 5.9% of a sample with 200,000 or so clones, 78% of them seen once. The V end lost 2 bases, the J end lost 2 bases, and 13 bases lay between the germline ends. The CDR3 contains 16 residues. Germline assignment: CDR1 SNHLY and CDR2 FYNNEI. This rearrangement joins TRBV2 to TRBJ1-3; possibly TRBD1 for D (5 bases). The receptor comes from a woman in her twenties or thirties in good health and CMV-seropositive. The sequenced sample consisted of PBMCs. The CDR3 here is CASSENVRRAGNTIYF. The CDR3 nucleotides read TGTGCCAGCAGTGAAAATGTGCGCAGGGCTGGAAACACCATATATTTT.